Presented here are 14 T cell receptor beta chains from one specimen sequenced in a study of cytomegalovirus exposure and HLA in healthy donors. This table comes from immunoSEQ multiplex PCR, and its TCRdb copy is limited to in-frame clones, with some not included. This sample carries over 150,000 clones, roughly 85% of them seen once, and the ten largest clones take 15% to 20%. What was sequenced was PBMCs. Receptor source: a man aged 18 to 35 in good health and CMV-seropositive.

This clone appeared once. The genes are TRBV7-2 and TRBJ2-1, with D maybe TRBD2 (5 bases). Trimming took 2 bases from V and 9 from J, leaving 20 bases between them. Germline V lookup: CDR1 SGHTA, CDR2 FQGNSA. The CDR3 sequence is 16 residues long. In DNA form, the CDR3 reads TGTGCCAGCAGCTTAATTTTAGGACTCCAGGCGGTTGAGCAGTTCTTC. The encoded protein is CASSLILGLQAVEQFF.

This chain links TRBV9 with TRBJ2-1; 10 nucleotides match TRBD2. The CDR3 runs 16 residues. Trimming at V came to 1 base and at J to 3 bases, leaving 4 bases not matched to a gene. The germline CDR1 and CDR2 sequences are SGDLS and YYNGEE. The DNA of the CDR3 is TGTGCCAGCAGCGTATCTAGCGGGAGAAACTACAATGAGCAGTTCTTC. It specifies CASSVSSGRNYNEQFF. The full variable domain, rest sourced from reference TRBV9 and TRBJ2-1, is DSGVTQTPKHLITATGQRVTLRCSPRSGDLSVYWYQQSLDQGLQFLIQYYNGEERAKGNILERFSAQQFPDLHSELNLSSLELGDSALYFCASSVSSGRNYNEQFFGPGTRLTVL.

This clone was found once. Other nucleotide sequences in the sample specify the same CDR3. This sequence joins TRBV6-5 and TRBJ1-5; D is uncertain. The CDR3 sequence is 14 residues long. CDR1 and CDR2 (germline): MNHEY, SVGAGI. Trimming shortened V by 2 bases and J by 7 bases, and 12 bases separated the two germline ends. In DNA, the CDR3 is TGTGCCAGCAGTTACGGGAGTGCGGGACAGCCCCAGCATTTT. Translated, it gives CASSYGSAGQPQHF.

V gene TRBV5-6 combines with J gene TRBJ2-3; a possible D gene is TRBD1 (6 bases). In germline, CDR1 is SGHDT, CDR2 YYEEEE. Trimming left V 0 bases short and J 2 bases short, with 10 bases between. This CDR3 spans 15 amino acids. DNA for the CDR3: TGTGCCAGCAGCTTGGACAGGGCCTACACAGATACGCAGTATTTT. Amino acid sequence: CASSLDRAYTDTQYF.

The chain carries TRBV30 and TRBJ2-7; TRBD2 aligns across 8 bases. Per germline, CDR1 GTSNPN and CDR2 SVGIG (reference sequence). The trim removed 4 bases at V and 3 bases at J, leaving 8 bases unmatched. The CDR3 has 14 amino acids. The CDR3, as DNA: TGTGCCTGGACTTACAGCGGGGGCAGCTACGAGCAGTACTTC. It codes for CAWTYSGGSYEQYF.

The V gene is TRBV10-2, the J gene TRBJ2-7; D is possibly TRBD1 (5 bases). CDR3 size: 13 residues. The V end was cut by 5 bases, the J end by 7 bases, with 15 bases between. The germline V gene has CDR1 WSHSY and CDR2 SAAADI. CDR3 sequence reads: CASSTPDMWEQYF. As DNA, the CDR3 is TGCGCCAGCAGTACCCCGGACATGTGGGAGCAGTACTTC.

This chain uses TRBV13 with TRBJ2-7; D is perhaps TRBD1 (6 bases). The germline V and J ends were trimmed by 4 bases and 2 bases, with 12 bases remaining between them. Germline CDR1 is PRHDT and CDR2 is FYEKMQ (reference sequence). The CDR3 sequence is 14 residues long. CDR3 sequence: CASSSSGVPYEQYF. The CDR3 DNA reads as TGTGCCAGCAGCTCCTCAGGGGTACCCTACGAGCAGTACTTC.

The J gene is TRBJ1-2, the V gene TRBV28; TRBD1 matches 7 bases. Germline CDR1 is MDHEN and CDR2 is SYDVKM. The CDR3 has 17 amino acids. V was pared by 3 bases and J by 6 bases, with 16 bases of the junction left unmatched. CDR3 coding DNA: TGTGCCAGCAGTTTGCCCCCCATCTCGACAGGGATCCATGGCTACACCTTC. It specifies CASSLPPISTGIHGYTF.

The rearrangement joins TRBV5-4 to TRBJ1-2, with a tentative D call TRBD1 (5 bases). Trimming took off 1 base at V and 5 bases at J, with 12 bases between the two ends. CDR1 SGHNT and CDR2 YYREEE come from the germline V gene (reference sequence). The CDR3 contains 14 residues. The CDR3 DNA follows: TGTGCCAGCAGCTTGAGGGGCGCGGCGTATGGCTACACCTTC. It encodes CASSLRGAAYGYTF.

The chain recombines TRBV10-1 with TRBJ2-7; TRBD1 matches at 10 bases. The V and J ends lost 9 bases and 2 bases, in that order; junction bases with no gene match: 16. The CDR3 runs 17 residues. Germline V gene lookup returns CDR1 WNHNN and CDR2 SYGVQD (reference sequence). CDR3 region: CARPLGGRDRGTYEQYF. CDR3 sequence (DNA): TGCGCCAGGCCCCTCGGAGGCCGGGACAGGGGCACCTACGAGCAGTACTTC.

This rearrangement joins TRBV19 to TRBJ2-5; D not resolved. Between the trimmed V and J ends, which lost 4 bases and 5 bases, there was a span of 8 bases. The CDR3 is 12 amino acids. Germline V gives CDR1 LNHDA, CDR2 SQIVND (reference sequence). The chain's CDR3 is CASSKVAETQYF. CDR3 DNA sequence: TGTGCCAGTAGTAAAGTAGCTGAGACCCAGTACTTC. The full variable domain, rest sourced from reference TRBV19 and TRBJ2-5, is DGGITQSPKYLFRKEGQNVTLSCEQNLNHDAMYWYRQDPGQGLRLIYYSQIVNDFQKGDIAEGYSVSREKKESFPLTVTSAQKNPTAFYLCASSKVAETQYFGPGTRLLVL.

The chain links TRBV29-1 to TRBJ2-5, with 10 bases fitting TRBD2. The CDR3 totals 14 residues. Per the germline V gene, CDR1 is SQVTM and CDR2 is ANQGSEA. V lost 5 bases, J lost 5 bases, and 8 bases stayed unmatched. CDR3 DNA sequence: TGCAGCGTTCGAGCGGGAGGGCGGGGGGAGACCCAGTACTTC. Translating gives CSVRAGGRGETQYF.

The chain recombines TRBV29-1 with TRBJ2-7, with 7 bases fitting TRBD2. Germline V lookup: CDR1 SQVTM, CDR2 ANQGSEA. There are 14 residues in the CDR3. The V and J ends lost 0 bases and 3 bases, in that order; junction bases with no gene match: 5. The CDR3 DNA sequence: TGCAGCGTTGAAGATCCCTCGGGGGGCTACGAGCAGTACTTC. Translated: CSVEDPSGGYEQYF.

In this sample, this clone turned up once. The V call is TRBV7-9, the J call TRBJ2-7; TRBD1 agrees at 8 bases. CDR3 length: 14 amino acids. Per germline, CDR1 SEHNR and CDR2 FQNEAQ (reference sequence). The trim removed 5 bases at V and 1 base at J, leaving 4 bases unmatched. The CDR3 region is CASSGWDRSYEQYF. Here the CDR3 DNA reads TGTGCCAGCAGCGGCTGGGACAGGTCCTACGAGCAGTACTTC.